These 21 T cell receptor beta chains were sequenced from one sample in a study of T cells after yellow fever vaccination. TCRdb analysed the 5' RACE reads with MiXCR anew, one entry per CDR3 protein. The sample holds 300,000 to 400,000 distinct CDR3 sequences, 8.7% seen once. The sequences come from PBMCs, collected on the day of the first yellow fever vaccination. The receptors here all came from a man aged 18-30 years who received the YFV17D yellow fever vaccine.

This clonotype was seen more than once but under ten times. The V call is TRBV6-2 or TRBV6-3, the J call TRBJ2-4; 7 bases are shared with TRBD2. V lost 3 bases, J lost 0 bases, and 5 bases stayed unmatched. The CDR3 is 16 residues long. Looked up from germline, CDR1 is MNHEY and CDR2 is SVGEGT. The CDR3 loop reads CASSYHGEGAKNIQYF. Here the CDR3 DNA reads TGTGCCAGCAGTTATCACGGGGAGGGAGCCAAAAACATTCAGTACTTC.

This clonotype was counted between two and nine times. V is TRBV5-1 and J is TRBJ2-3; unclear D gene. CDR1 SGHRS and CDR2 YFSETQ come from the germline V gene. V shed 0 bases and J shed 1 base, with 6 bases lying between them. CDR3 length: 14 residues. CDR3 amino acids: CASSLDYRTDTQYF. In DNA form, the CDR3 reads TGCGCCAGCAGCTTGGACTATCGCACAGATACGCAGTATTTT.

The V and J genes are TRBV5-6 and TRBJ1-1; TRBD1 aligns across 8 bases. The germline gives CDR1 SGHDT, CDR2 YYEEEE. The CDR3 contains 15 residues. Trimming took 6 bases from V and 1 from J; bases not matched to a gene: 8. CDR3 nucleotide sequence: TGTGCCAGCACCCTCCCGGGACAGGAGAACACTGAAGCTTTCTTT. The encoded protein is CASTLPGQENTEAFF.

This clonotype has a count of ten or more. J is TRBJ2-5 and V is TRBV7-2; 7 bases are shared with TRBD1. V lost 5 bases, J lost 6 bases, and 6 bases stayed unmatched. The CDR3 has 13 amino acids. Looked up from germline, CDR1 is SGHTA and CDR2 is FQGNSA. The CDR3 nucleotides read TGTGCCAGCAGCGACAGGGAGTCGAAGACCCAGTACTTC. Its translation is CASSDRESKTQYF.

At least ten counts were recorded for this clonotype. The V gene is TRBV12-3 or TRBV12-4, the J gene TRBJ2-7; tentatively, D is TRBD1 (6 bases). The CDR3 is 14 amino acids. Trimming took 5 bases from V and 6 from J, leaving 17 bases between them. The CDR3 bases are TGTGCCAGCAGTCGAGGGGGTTCCGTCATCGAGCAGTACTTC. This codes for CASSRGGSVIEQYF.

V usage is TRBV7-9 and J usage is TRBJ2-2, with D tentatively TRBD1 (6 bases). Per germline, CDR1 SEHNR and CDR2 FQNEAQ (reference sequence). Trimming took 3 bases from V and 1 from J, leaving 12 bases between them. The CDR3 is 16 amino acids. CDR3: CASSFFGTRNTGELFF. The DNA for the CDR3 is TGTGCCAGCAGCTTCTTCGGGACACGGAACACCGGGGAGCTGTTTTTT.

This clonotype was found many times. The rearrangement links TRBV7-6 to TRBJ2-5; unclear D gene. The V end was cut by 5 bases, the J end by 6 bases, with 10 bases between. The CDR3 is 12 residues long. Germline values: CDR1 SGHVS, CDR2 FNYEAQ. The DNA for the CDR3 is TGTGCCAGCAGCCTGGATCAGAAGACCCAGTACTTC. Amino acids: CASSLDQKTQYF.

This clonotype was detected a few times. In DNA, the CDR3 is TGTGCCAGCAGCCGGGGACAGGGAGGTTCACCCCTCCACTTT. It codes for CASSRGQGGSPLHF. V usage is TRBV6-1 and J usage is TRBJ1-6; 9 positions agree with TRBD1. The CDR3 is 14 amino acids. CDR1 is MNHNS, CDR2 SASEGT, per germline. V was clipped by 6 bases and J by 9 bases; unmatched bases: 6.

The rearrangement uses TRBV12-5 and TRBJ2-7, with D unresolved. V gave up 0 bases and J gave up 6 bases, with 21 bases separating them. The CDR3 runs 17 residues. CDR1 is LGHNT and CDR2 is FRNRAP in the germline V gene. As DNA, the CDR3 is TGTGCTAGTGGTTTGGTACGTGAACGGCTAGAAAGCCTCGAGCAGTACGTC. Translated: CASGLVRERLESLEQYV.

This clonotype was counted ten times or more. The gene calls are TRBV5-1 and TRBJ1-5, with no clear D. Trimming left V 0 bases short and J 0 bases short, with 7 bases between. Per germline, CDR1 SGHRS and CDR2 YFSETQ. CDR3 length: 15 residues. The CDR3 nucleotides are TGCGCCAGCAGCTTGGAGGGTTATAGCAATCAGCCCCAGCATTTT. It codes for CASSLEGYSNQPQHF.

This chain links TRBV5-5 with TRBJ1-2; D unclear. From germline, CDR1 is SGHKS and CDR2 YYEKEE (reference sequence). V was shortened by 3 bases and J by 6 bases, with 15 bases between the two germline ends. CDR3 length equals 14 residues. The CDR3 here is CASSSAPGMDGYTF. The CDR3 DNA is TGTGCCAGCAGCTCAGCCCCGGGCATGGATGGCTACACCTTC.

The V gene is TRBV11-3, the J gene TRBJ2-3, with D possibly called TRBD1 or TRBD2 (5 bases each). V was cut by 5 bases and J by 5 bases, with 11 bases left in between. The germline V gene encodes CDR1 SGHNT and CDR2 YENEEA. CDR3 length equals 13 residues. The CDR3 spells CASSGPRGDTQYF. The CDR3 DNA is TGTGCCAGCAGCGGCCCGAGGGGAGATACGCAGTATTTT.

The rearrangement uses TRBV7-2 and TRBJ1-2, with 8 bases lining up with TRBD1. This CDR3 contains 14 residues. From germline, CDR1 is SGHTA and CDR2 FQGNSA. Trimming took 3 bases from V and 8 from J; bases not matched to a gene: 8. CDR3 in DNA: TGTGCCAGCAGCTTCCAGGGGGCGCTTAAAGGCTACACCTTC. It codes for CASSFQGALKGYTF.

The CDR3 nucleotides are TGCGCCAGCAGCCACCACTACAATGAGCAGTTCTTC. It codes for CASSHHYNEQFF. The gene calls are TRBV4-1 and TRBJ2-1, with D unresolved. CDR3 length equals 12 residues. Germline CDR1 is MGHRA and CDR2 is YSYEKL. Trimming took off 3 bases at V and 3 bases at J, with 3 bases between the two ends.

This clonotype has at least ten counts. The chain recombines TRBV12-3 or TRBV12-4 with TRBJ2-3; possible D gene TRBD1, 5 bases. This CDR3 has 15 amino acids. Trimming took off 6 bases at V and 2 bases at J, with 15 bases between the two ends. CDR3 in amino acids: CASRRVGRDTDTQYF. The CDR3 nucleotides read TGTGCCAGCAGACGAGTCGGCAGGGACACAGATACGCAGTATTTT.

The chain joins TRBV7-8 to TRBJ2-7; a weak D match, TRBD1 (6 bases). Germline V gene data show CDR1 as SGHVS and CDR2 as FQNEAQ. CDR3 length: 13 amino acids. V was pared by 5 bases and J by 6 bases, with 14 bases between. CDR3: CASSTQGWGEQYF. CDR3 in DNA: TGTGCCAGCAGCACACAGGGTTGGGGCGAGCAGTACTTC.

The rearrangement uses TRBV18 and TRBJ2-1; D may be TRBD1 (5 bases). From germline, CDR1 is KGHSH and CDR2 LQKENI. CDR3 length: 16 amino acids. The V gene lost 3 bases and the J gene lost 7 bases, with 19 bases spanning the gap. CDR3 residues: CASSPAVAGNGNEQFF. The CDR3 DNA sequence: TGTGCCAGCTCACCGGCCGTGGCAGGGAATGGAAATGAGCAGTTCTTC.

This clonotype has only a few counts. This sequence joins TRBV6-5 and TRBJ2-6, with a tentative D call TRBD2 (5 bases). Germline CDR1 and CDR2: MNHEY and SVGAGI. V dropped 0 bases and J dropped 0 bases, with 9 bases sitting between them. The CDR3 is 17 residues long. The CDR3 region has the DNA TGTGCCAGCAGTTACTCCTTCCGGGGCTCTGGGGCCAACGTCCTGACTTTC. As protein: CASSYSFRGSGANVLTF.

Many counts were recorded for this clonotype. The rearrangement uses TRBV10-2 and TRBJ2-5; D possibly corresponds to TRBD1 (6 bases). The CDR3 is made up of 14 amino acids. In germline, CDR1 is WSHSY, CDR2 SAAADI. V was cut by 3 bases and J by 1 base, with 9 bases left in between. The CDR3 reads CASSEQGGQETQYF. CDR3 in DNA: TGCGCCAGCAGTGAACAGGGCGGCCAAGAGACCCAGTACTTC.

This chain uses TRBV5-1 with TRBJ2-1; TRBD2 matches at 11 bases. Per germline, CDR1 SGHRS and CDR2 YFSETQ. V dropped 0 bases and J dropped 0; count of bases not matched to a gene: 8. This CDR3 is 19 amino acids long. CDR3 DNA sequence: TGCGCCAGCAGCTTGGCCCCGACTAGCGGGGATAGCTCCTACAATGAGCAGTTCTTC. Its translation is CASSLAPTSGDSSYNEQFF.

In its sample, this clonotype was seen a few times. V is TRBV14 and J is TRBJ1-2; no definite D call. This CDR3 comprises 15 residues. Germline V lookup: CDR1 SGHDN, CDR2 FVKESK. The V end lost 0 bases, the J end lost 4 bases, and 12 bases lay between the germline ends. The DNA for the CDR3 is TGTGCCAGCAGCCAAGACACCGGCGGACCCTATGGCTACACCTTC. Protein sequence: CASSQDTGGPYGYTF.